This paragraph covers one TCR beta chain sequence. Its antigen is currently unknown. This record comes from a study of blood T cells in healthy people across ages. A second about 7 to 11 cycle PCR used barcoded and J-beta primers. TCRdb recomputed calls from the 5' RACE reads with MiXCR, one row per CDR3 protein. This sample has about 1,400,000 distinct CDR3 sequences, with 40% to 50% found just once. The study, taken as a whole, reports: TCR beta diversity, measured per million T cells, fell in a roughly linear way with age.

After removal of 6 bases from V and 4 bases from J, the junction contained 14 bases not matched to a gene. The CDR3 covers 17 residues. Looked up from germline, CDR1 is DFQATT and CDR2 is SNEGSKA (reference sequence). Specimen: blood. The TCR was taken from a woman aged 18-29 years in good health. This chain links TRBV20-1 with TRBJ2-3; 12 nucleotides match TRBD2. The CDR3 region has the DNA TGCAGTGCCAAGGGGCCTAGCGGGAGGGCCAGGGCAGATACGCAGTATTTT. Translated: CSAKGPSGRARADTQYF.